A selection of T cell receptor beta chains follows, all from one sample in a study of T cell responses to AZD1222 COVID-19 vaccine. The table came from immunoSEQ multiplex PCR; TCRdb's copy has only in-frame clones and leaves some out. The data contain around 120,000 clones, roughly 90% of them singletons. This specimen was peripheral blood, taken on day 0 of AZD1222 vaccination. Receptors were obtained from an adult in good health. Both conserved end residues are part of each CDR3. D genes are given only for firm matches. Size is omitted from some rows. Given values are once, few, many or a class for expanded clones.

d_call	clone_size	v_call	j_call	cdr3_length	cdr3_nt	cdr3_aa
.	once	TRBV4-1	TRBJ2-1	16	TGCGCCAGCAGCCGGTCCTCGATCTTAATTGGAAATGAGCAGTTCTTC	CASSRSSILIGNEQFF
TRBD1	.	TRBV4-1	TRBJ1-2	16	TGCGCCAGCAGCCAACCGGGACAGACCAGGAGATATGGCTACACCTTC	CASSQPGQTRRYGYTF
.	.	TRBV28	TRBJ2-7	14	TGTGCCAGCAGTCTCAGGGGGGGGTTCTACGAGCAGTACTTC	CASSLRGGFYEQYF
TRBD2	once	TRBV7-2	TRBJ2-2	15	TGTGCCAGCAGCTCTAGCGGGGGGGCGAGAGGGGAGCTGTTTTTT	CASSSSGGARGELFF
.	.	TRBV24-1	TRBJ2-2	16	TGTGCCACCAGTGCAGGCGGGGTTGGGCACACCGGGGAGCTGTTTTTT	CATSAGGVGHTGELFF
.	once	TRBV24-1	TRBJ2-7	16	TGTGCCACCAGTACACACGGATCACAGGGCTCCTACGAGCAGTACTTC	CATSTHGSQGSYEQYF
TRBD1	.	TRBV7-9	TRBJ1-2	15	TGTGCCAGCAGCCCCCGACAGGGTTTGATCTATGGCTACACCTTC	CASSPRQGLIYGYTF
TRBD2	.	TRBV6-2/TRBV6-3	TRBJ2-7	20	TGTGCCAGCAGTTACCCCGAGGTATTAGCGGGAGGAAAGAGCCCCTACGAGCAGTACTTC	CASSYPEVLAGGKSPYEQYF
.	.	TRBV2	TRBJ1-5	12	TGTGCCAGCAGTGACACAGATCAGCCCCAGCATTTT	CASSDTDQPQHF
TRBD1	once	TRBV18	TRBJ1-2	15	TGTGCCAGCTCACTTACCGGGACAGGGGTCTATGGCTACACCTTC	CASSLTGTGVYGYTF
TRBD1	.	TRBV14	TRBJ1-1	15	TGTGCCAGCAGCTTGTACAGGGGGTCGGACACTGAAGCTTTCTTT	CASSLYRGSDTEAFF
TRBD2	.	TRBV27	TRBJ2-1	15	TGTGCCAGCAGTTTATATACTAGCGGGAGGGATGAGCAGTTCTTC	CASSLYTSGRDEQFF